This T cell receptor beta chain appears in the sequencing data of a study of identical twins. Findings of the study overall: The conclusions drew on cross-sectional statistical analysis instead of tracking the same donors.

Using its own MiXCR run on the 5' RACE reads, TCRdb lists one record per CDR3 protein. The sample includes about 260,000 distinct CDR3 sequences, roughly 7% seen only once; the top ten take approximately 3.6%. There are 13 residues in the CDR3. The germline V and J ends were trimmed by 1 base and 3 bases, with 10 bases remaining between them. Germline values: CDR1 DFQATT, CDR2 SNEGSKA (reference sequence). This clonotype has more than one count but fewer than ten. Its target is unknown. These data also featured in a second study, about yellow fever vaccine responses in identical twins.

The chain combines TRBV20-1 with TRBJ2-7; D uncertain. The TCR sequence derives from a woman between 18 and 30 years old in good health. The sequencing input was memory (CD45RO+) T cells sorted from blood. The CDR3 here is CSARGFVDYEQYF. CDR3 nucleotide sequence: TGCAGTGCTAGAGGGTTCGTCGACTACGAGCAGTACTTC.